What follows describes a single T cell receptor (beta chain). Its antigen is still unknown. No base qualities exist here, and no much larger clone lies one base off it. These data belong to a study of T cell responses to AZD1222 COVID-19 vaccine (dated by TCRdb to the early 2020s). Some background on the complete study: A total of 233 trial participants underwent TCR sequencing, of whom about 210 received two doses of AZD1222 and some 26 received two doses of the MenACWY control vaccine. Enrollment into the trials was organized by age into subgroups of 18-55, 56-69 and 70-plus years, and those subgroups contained approximately 160, 26 and 62 TCR-sequenced participants, respectively. What the study reported, not specific to this receptor: Reportedly, close to half of the unique spike-specific TCRs recognized epitopes lying outside the regions that are mutated in the B.1.351 and B.1.1.7 variants. Spike-specific TCR breadth and depth rose significantly after two AZD1222 doses compared with day 0 and with MenACWY recipients. Because no day 14 peak-response samples were available, repertoires were characterized only after the peak T cell response. Only five or six AZD1222 recipients were SARS-CoV-2 seropositive at baseline, limiting conclusions about previously exposed vaccinees. The 56-69-year group was small, and its depth increase did not reach significance, likely because of low power. Participants were mostly white British and included more females than males, and it was suggested by the authors that clonal diversity may have been underestimated. CD4 TCRs associated with the vaccine covered the entire spike protein, and the dominant responses were in regions 160-218 and 743-854.

The CDR3 regions of human TCRbeta chains were subjected to immunosequencing. Under the source paper's analysis protocol: Repertoire TCRs were checked for matches against a reference library of SARS-CoV-2-specific TCRs that had been generated using the MIRA antigen-specificity platform. Breadth was defined as the fraction of unique TCRs that were SARS-CoV-2-associated, and depth was defined as the fraction of total T cells that were SARS-CoV-2-associated. Each spike-specific TCR was assigned to its reactive spike region and to a CD4 or CD8 class using the MIRA data. Log10-transformed breadth and depth values were compared by one-way ANOVA with Sidak's multiple comparisons tests. As stored in TCRdb, this immuneACCESS dataset retains in-frame rearrangements with V and J assigned. A fraction of the clones does not appear; measured against another copy, unresolved V genes explain less than half of the discrepancy, and the remainder lacks a known reason. V and J calls plus clone size are reproduced from that table; the DNA served to infer D and trimming. The table for this sample lists under 150,000 clones; over 85% of them were counted only once. The top ten clonotypes cover 1.1% of the sample.

The time point label on this specimen signifies: about 28 days (+/-7) after the second vaccine dose. AZD1222 recipients with second doses at about 4 weeks or about 12 weeks were pooled, because spike-specific TCR depth and breadth did not differ between schedules. Samples from vaccinated people were obtained from the UK trials COV001 and COV002, which included a single-blind randomized controlled phase 2/3 trial of AZD1222 (ChAdOx1 nCoV-19) in healthy adults. Trial participant PBMC samples were collected at day 0 and day 28 after the second dose for TCRbeta chain sequencing. The germline ends are 6 bases apart after V is trimmed by 2 bases and J by 7 bases. The germline V gene encodes CDR1 SGHDT and CDR2 YYEEEE. Measured from the cysteine to the phenylalanine, the CDR3 is 11 residues long. Just the 33-base CDR3 DNA is kept, in frame starting at base 1.

This chain is built from TRBV5-6 and TRBJ1-2; no D gene call is confident. This sequence was found in an adult who received the AZD1222 COVID-19 vaccine. The sequenced sample was peripheral blood, obtained 28 days after the second AZD1222 dose. The sequence in DNA is TGTGCCAGCAGCTTTGACCGTGGCTACACCTTC. This is translated as CASSFDRGYTF.